This T cell receptor beta chain was captured in a study of shared clonotypes between healthy human individuals. Trimming removed 7 bases at V and 8 bases at J, with 18 bases between. This CDR3 comprises 14 residues. In germline, CDR1 is MNHEY, CDR2 SMNVEV (reference sequence). There are a few counts of this clone. The target antigen is unknown. Overall study results and limits: Sample collection involved blood only; tissue repertoires are likely different. Sharing of clonotypes among donors was expected to vary with sequencing depth.

Data came from immunoSEQ multiplex PCR; TCRdb stores just in-frame clones and leaves some out. Here the sample spans 400,000 to 500,000 clones, 76% being singletons. This chain connects TRBV27 to TRBJ2-1; the D is unclear. The sequence was obtained from a woman between 40 and 55 years old in good health. Some clones in this sample may be carry-over from other donors' samples. The sample comprised PBMCs. The CDR3 here is CASTRKDPRDEQFF. CDR3 in DNA: TGTGCCAGCACCCGAAAGGATCCTCGGGATGAGCAGTTCTTC.